This TCR beta chain derives from a study of beta chain features in type 1 diabetes. Broader study findings: Shortening that was moderate but significant affected the TCRB CDR3s of Type 1 diabetes patients in all four CD4+ subsets. Unsettled here was the matter of whether HLA type influences TCRB rearrangement.

Germline values: CDR1 LGHNA, CDR2 YSLEER. Trimming took 1 base from V and 5 from J, leaving 10 bases between them. The CDR3 loop spans 14 amino acids. Expressed TCRB transcripts were sequenced after all isolated RNA was converted to cDNA. Sequencing was performed with immunoSEQ multiplex PCR; in TCRdb, only in-frame clones are kept and a portion is missing. The sample contains approximately 380,000 clones, approximately 15% of which appear only once. Comments on this clone: Antigen unknown.

Material for sequencing was naive CD4+ T cells from blood. The clonotype was recovered from a woman aged 18-30 years in good health. The chain combines TRBV4-3 with TRBJ2-3; perhaps TRBD1 as D (5 bases). The CDR3 loop is CASSQVPGQDTQYF. Here the CDR3 DNA reads TGCGCCAGCAGCCAAGTACCAGGGCAAGATACGCAGTATTTT.